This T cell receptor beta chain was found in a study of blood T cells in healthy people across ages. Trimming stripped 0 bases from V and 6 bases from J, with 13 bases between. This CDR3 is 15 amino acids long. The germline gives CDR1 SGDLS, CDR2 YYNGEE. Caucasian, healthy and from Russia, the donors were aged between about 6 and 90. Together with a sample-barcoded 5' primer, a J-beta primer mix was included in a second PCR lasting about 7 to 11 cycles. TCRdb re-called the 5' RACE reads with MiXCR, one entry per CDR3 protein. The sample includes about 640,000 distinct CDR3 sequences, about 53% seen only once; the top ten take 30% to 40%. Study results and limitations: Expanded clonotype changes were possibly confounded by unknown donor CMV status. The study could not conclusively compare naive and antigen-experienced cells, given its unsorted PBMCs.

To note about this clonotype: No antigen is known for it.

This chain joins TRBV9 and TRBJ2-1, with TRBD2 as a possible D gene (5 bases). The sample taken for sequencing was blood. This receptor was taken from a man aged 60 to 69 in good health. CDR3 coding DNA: TGTGCCAGCAGCGTAGGAGCGGACCTTCCCAATGAGCAGTTCTTC. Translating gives CASSVGADLPNEQFF. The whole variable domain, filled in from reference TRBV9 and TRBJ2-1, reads DSGVTQTPKHLITATGQRVTLRCSPRSGDLSVYWYQQSLDQGLQFLIQYYNGEERAKGNILERFSAQQFPDLHSELNLSSLELGDSALYFCASSVGADLPNEQFFGPGTRLTVL.